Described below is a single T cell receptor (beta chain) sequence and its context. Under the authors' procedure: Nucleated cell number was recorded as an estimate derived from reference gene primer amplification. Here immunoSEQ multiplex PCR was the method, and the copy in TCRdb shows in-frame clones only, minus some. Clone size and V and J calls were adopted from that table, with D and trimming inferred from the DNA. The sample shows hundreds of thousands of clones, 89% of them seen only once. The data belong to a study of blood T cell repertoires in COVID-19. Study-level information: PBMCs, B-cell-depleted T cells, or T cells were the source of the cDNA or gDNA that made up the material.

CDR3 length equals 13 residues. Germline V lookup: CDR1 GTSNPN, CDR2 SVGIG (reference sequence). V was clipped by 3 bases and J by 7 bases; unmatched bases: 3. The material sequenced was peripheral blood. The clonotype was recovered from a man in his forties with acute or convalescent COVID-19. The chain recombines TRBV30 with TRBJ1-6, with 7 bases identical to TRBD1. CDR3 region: CAWSGQENSPLHF. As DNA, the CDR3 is TGTGCCTGGAGCGGACAGGAGAATTCACCCCTCCACTTT.